This T cell receptor beta chain originates from a study of blood T cell repertoires in COVID-19. Study-wide background: T cells, B-cell-depleted T cells, or PBMCs supplied cDNA or gDNA.

Germline CDR1 SGDLS, CDR2 YYNGEE. The junction had 9 bases not matched to a gene; V was cut back by 3 bases and J by 0 bases. CDR3 length: 17 amino acids. Donors in Cohort 3 who had recovered were those with two negative PCRs, healthcare professional clearance, or resolution of their symptoms. Authors' analysis steps: Reference gene primer amplification yielded estimated nucleated cell counts. The method was immunoSEQ multiplex PCR; TCRdb's version includes in-frame clones alone and lacks a portion of them. V and J calls and clone size follow that table, whereas D and trimming were derived from the DNA. The sample lists over 200,000 clones; 85% to 90% were seen once.

The sequencing sample was made of PBMCs or T cells enriched from blood (not recorded which). This receptor was taken from a man aged 18-30 years who had recovered from COVID-19. V gene TRBV9 combines with J gene TRBJ2-1; 7 positions agree with TRBD2. The DNA for the CDR3 is TGTGCCAGCAGCGCAGTGAGCGGGACCCGCTCCTACAATGAGCAGTTCTTC. Translation gives CASSAVSGTRSYNEQFF.